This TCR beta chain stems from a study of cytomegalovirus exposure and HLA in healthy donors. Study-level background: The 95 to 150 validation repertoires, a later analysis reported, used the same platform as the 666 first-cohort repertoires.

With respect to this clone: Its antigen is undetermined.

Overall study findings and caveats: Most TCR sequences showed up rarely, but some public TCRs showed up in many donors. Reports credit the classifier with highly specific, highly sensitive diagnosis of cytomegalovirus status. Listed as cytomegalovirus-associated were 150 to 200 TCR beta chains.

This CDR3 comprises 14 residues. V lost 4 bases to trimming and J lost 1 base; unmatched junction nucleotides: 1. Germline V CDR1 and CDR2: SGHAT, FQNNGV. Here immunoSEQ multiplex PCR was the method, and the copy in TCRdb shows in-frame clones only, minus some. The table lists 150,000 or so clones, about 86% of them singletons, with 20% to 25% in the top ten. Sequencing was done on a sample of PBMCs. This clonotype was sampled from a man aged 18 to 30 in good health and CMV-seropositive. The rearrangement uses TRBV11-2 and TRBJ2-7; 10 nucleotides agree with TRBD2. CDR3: CASSYSGGSYEQYF. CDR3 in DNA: TGTGCCAGCAGCTATAGCGGGGGGTCCTACGAGCAGTACTTC.